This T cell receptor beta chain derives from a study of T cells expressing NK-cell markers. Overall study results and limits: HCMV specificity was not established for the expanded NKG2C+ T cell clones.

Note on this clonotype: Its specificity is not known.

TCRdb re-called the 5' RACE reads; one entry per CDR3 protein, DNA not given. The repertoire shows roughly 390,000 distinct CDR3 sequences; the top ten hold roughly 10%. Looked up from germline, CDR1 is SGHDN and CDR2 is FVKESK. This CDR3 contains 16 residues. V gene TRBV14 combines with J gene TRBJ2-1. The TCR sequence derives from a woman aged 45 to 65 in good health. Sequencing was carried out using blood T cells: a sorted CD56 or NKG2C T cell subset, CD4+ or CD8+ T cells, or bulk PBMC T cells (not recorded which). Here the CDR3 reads CASSQGLRTLHNEQFF.